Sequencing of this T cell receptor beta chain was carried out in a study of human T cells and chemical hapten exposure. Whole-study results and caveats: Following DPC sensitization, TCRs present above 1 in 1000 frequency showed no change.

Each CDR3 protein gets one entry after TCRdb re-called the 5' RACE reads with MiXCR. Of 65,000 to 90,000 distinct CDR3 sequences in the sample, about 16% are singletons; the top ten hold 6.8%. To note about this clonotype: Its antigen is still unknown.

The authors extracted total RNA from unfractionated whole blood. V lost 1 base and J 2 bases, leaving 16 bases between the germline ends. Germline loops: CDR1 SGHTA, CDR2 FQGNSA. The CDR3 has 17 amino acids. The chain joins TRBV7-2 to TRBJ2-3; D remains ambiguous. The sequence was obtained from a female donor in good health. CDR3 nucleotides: TGTGCCAGCAGCTTAGGGCTAGTTGGGGTATCCACAGATACGCAGTATTTT. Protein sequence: CASSLGLVGVSTDTQYF.